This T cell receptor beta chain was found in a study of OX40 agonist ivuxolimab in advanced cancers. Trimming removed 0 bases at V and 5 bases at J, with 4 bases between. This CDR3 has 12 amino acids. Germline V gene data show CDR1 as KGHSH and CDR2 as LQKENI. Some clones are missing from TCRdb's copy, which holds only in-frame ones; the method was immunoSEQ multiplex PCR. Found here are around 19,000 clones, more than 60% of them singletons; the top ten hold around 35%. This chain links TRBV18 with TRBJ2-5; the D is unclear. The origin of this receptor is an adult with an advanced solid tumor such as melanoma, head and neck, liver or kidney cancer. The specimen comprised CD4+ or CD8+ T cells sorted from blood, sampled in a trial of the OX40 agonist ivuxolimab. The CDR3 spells CASSPPMETQYF. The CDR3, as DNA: TGTGCCAGCTCACCACCGATGGAGACCCAGTACTTC.